This T cell receptor beta chain was sequenced during a study of blood T cell repertoires in COVID-19. Background on the study: Italy, Spain and the United States were the sources of the convalescent and acute COVID-19 samples.

Clinical history as reported by participants underpinned cohort assignment. Either two negative PCRs, clearance, or symptom resolution qualified Cohort 3 donors as recovered. In the original processing: Estimated nucleated cell counts came from reference gene primer amplification. Profiling relied on immunoSEQ multiplex PCR, and the TCRdb table lists in-frame clones only, not all of them. That table furnishes V, J and clone size, whereas the DNA furnished D and trimming. The sample has under 350,000 clones; about nine tenths are singletons. Sequencing was done on a sample of PBMCs or T cells enriched from blood (not recorded which). The clonotype originates from a man aged 30-40 years who had recovered from COVID-19.

As DNA, the CDR3 is TGCGCCAGCAGCTTGGGAGGAGTTCGAAATAATTCACCCCTCCACTTT. This codes for CASSLGGVRNNSPLHF. This chain uses TRBV5-1 with TRBJ1-6; D gene uncertain. The germline V and J ends were trimmed by 0 bases and 5 bases, with 12 bases remaining between them. The CDR3 consists of 16 residues. In germline, CDR1 is SGHRS, CDR2 YFSETQ. Complete variable domain (other parts from reference TRBV5-1 and TRBJ1-6): KAGVTQTPRYLIKTRGQQVTLSCSPISGHRSVSWYQQTPGQGLQFLFEYFSETQRNKGNFPGRFSGRQFSNSRSEMNVSTLELGDSALYLCASSLGGVRNNSPLHFGNGTRLTVT.